The clone carrying this T cell receptor beta chain was observed at least ten times. The data are from a study of T cells in Graves' hyperthyroidism and ophthalmopathy. Regions amplified from RNA transcripts were the TCR beta CDR3 regions. Carried out on the TCR CDR3, a first-round RT-PCR used the HTBI primer set. Using its own MiXCR run on the multiplex PCR reads, TCRdb lists one record per CDR3 protein. Here the sample spans about 720,000 distinct CDR3 sequences, roughly 15% being singletons. The V gene lost 6 bases and the J gene lost 0 bases, with 11 bases spanning the gap. The CDR3 sequence is 14 residues long. Germline V gene sequence: CDR1 SNHLY, CDR2 FYNNEI.

V usage is TRBV2 and J usage is TRBJ1-2, with D uncertain. The sample was blood. This sequence originates from a man in his late teens or twenties with Graves' hyperthyroidism. The CDR3 reads CASRPTQANYGYTF. For the CDR3, the DNA is TGTGCCAGCAGGCCAACGCAAGCTAACTATGGCTACACCTTC.